Shown below are 27 T cell receptor beta chains from a single sample sequenced in a study of blood T cell repertoires in COVID-19. Generated by immunoSEQ multiplex PCR, the TCRdb table keeps only in-frame clones and is missing some. This table holds approximately 110,000 clones, 80% to 90% found once. The sequenced sample consisted of peripheral blood. These TCRs come from a woman older than 75 with acute or convalescent COVID-19.

The chain recombines TRBV11-2 with TRBJ2-1, with D unresolved. CDR3 length: 14 residues. Germline V lookup: CDR1 SGHAT, CDR2 FQNNGV. Between the trimmed V and J ends, which lost 5 bases and 6 bases, there was a span of 14 bases. CDR3 in amino acids: CASSPLVERNEQFF. CDR3 sequence (DNA): TGTGCCAGCAGCCCCCTAGTCGAGCGCAATGAGCAGTTCTTC.

This clone came up once. This chain connects TRBV7-6 to TRBJ1-6; no firm D call. This CDR3 comprises 13 residues. Trimming shortened V by 8 bases and J by 7 bases, and 12 bases separated the two germline ends. Germline CDR1 SGHVS, CDR2 FNYEAQ. The CDR3 nucleotides are TGTGCCAGCGGACTTGGCGGGAATTCACCCCTCCACTTT. Protein product: CASGLGGNSPLHF.

The chain joins TRBV12-3 or TRBV12-4 to TRBJ1-6; no clear D. The V end was cut by 2 bases, the J end by 9 bases, with 8 bases between. The CDR3 extends over 13 amino acids. CDR3 bases: TGTGCCAGCAGTTTATTGACTGGTTCACCCCTCCACTTT. Protein product: CASSLLTGSPLHF.

The chain links TRBV5-4 to TRBJ1-2, with D perhaps TRBD1 (6 bases). CDR1 and CDR2 (germline): SGHNT, YYREEE (reference sequence). Trimming took 4 bases from V and 2 from J, leaving 12 bases between them. The CDR3 has 14 residues. CDR3 sequence: CASSETGLNYGYTF. CDR3 in DNA: TGTGCCAGCAGCGAAACAGGGTTGAACTATGGCTACACCTTC.

V usage is TRBV19 and J usage is TRBJ1-5; TRBD1 matches 8 bases. V shed 6 bases, J shed 4 bases, and the junction held 14 bases outside the gene matches. The CDR3 has 17 residues. Germline CDR1 reads LNHDA; CDR2 reads SQIVND (reference sequence). The DNA of the CDR3 is TGTGCCAGTAGACAACCGGGGGCAGGGGGCAGAAATCAGCCCCAGCATTTT. Its translation: CASRQPGAGGRNQPQHF.

The chain couples TRBV18 to TRBJ1-4; TRBD1 might be the D (5 bases). Germline V CDR1 and CDR2: KGHSH, LQKENI. V lost 2 bases, J lost 0 bases, and 13 bases lay in between. The CDR3 totals 17 residues. The CDR3 nucleotides are TGTGCCAGCTCACCAAGGGGTGATGTTGCAACTAATGAAAAACTGTTTTTT. As protein: CASSPRGDVATNEKLFF.

V gene TRBV11-1 combines with J gene TRBJ2-5; 9 bases match TRBD2. CDR1 SGHAT and CDR2 FQDESV come from the germline V gene (reference sequence). This CDR3 is 19 amino acids long. Trimming took 0 bases from V and 5 from J; bases not matched to a gene: 16. CDR3 amino acids: CASSLAPRGLAGLGETQYF. CDR3 coding DNA: TGTGCCAGCAGCTTAGCCCCCCGAGGGCTAGCGGGGTTGGGGGAGACCCAGTACTTC.

The CDR3 is CASSLLGWGQANTGELFF. As DNA, the CDR3 is TGTGCCAGCAGCCTTCTGGGGTGGGGACAGGCGAACACCGGGGAGCTGTTTTTT. V usage is TRBV27 and J usage is TRBJ2-2; TRBD1 matches 8 bases. The germline V gene encodes CDR1 MNHEY and CDR2 SMNVEV (reference sequence). The CDR3 is 18 residues long. The J segment lost 0 bases and the V segment lost 6 bases, leaving 12 bases of the junction unmatched.

The gene calls are TRBV10-3 and TRBJ2-7, with 9 nucleotides matching TRBD2. This CDR3 comprises 13 residues. CDR1 is ENHRY, CDR2 SYGVKD, per germline. V lost 8 bases to trimming and J lost 2 bases; unmatched junction nucleotides: 4. CDR3 amino acids: CAIRGGGAYEQYF. The CDR3 coding sequence is TGTGCCATCCGGGGCGGGGGGGCCTACGAGCAGTACTTC.

This sequence joins TRBV18 and TRBJ2-2; 9 positions agree with TRBD1. From germline, CDR1 is KGHSH and CDR2 LQKENI. The CDR3 covers 15 residues. Germline trimming cut 5 bases from V and 4 bases from J; bases unmatched to any gene: 5. CDR3 in amino acids: CASSSGTGITGELFF. DNA of the CDR3: TGTGCCAGCTCATCCGGGACAGGGATCACCGGGGAGCTGTTTTTT.

The chain is built from TRBV10-2 and TRBJ2-5, with D tentatively TRBD1 (6 bases). The V gene's germline CDR1 is WSHSY and CDR2 SAAADI. The germline V and J ends were trimmed by 8 bases and 4 bases, with 14 bases remaining between them. The CDR3 runs to 13 residues. In nucleotides, the CDR3 is TGCGCCAGCCTTGACAGGTCTACAGAGACCCAGTACTTC. Translated, it gives CASLDRSTETQYF.

V gene TRBV2 combines with J gene TRBJ1-5; D not resolved. V lost 8 bases to trimming and J lost 1 base, with 12 bases between them. This CDR3 has 14 residues. Per the germline V gene, CDR1 is SNHLY and CDR2 is FYNNEI. CDR3 protein: CASASPGSNQPQHF. CDR3 nucleotides: TGTGCCAGCGCTTCCCCGGGAAGCAATCAGCCCCAGCATTTT.

This clone appeared once. The V and J genes are TRBV5-4 and TRBJ2-3; 10 nucleotides line up with TRBD2. Germline-derived CDR1 and CDR2 are SGHNT and YYREEE (reference sequence). The CDR3 loop spans 14 amino acids. The J segment lost 2 bases and the V segment lost 6 bases, leaving 3 bases of the junction unmatched. CDR3 DNA: TGTGCCAGCACCAGCGGGGGGGCCACAGATACGCAGTATTTT. Its translation is CASTSGGATDTQYF. Supplemented by reference TRBV5-4 and TRBJ2-3, the full variable domain reads ETGVTQSPTHLIKTRGQQVTLRCSSQSGHNTVSWYQQALGQGPQFIFQYYREEENGRGNFPPRFSGLQFPNYSSELNVNALELDDSALYLCASTSGGATDTQYFGPGTRLTVL.

The chain recombines TRBV7-7 with TRBJ2-1, with 7 bases aligning to TRBD2. This CDR3 is built from 15 residues. The ends lost 6 bases at V and 5 bases at J; junction bases unmatched: 10. The germline CDR1 and CDR2 sequences are SSHAT and FNYEAQ (reference sequence). The CDR3 sequence: CASSPWGGSDNEQFF. Here the CDR3 DNA reads TGTGCCAGCAGTCCGTGGGGGGGGTCCGACAATGAGCAGTTCTTC.

This clone was counted once. The rearrangement uses TRBV11-2 and TRBJ1-4; 9 bases match TRBD1. The ends lost 9 bases at V and 8 bases at J; junction bases unmatched: 4. Germline V CDR1 and CDR2: SGHAT, FQNNGV. The CDR3 sequence is 12 residues long. CDR3 region: CARDRGGEKLFF. Written as DNA, the CDR3 is TGTGCCAGGGACAGGGGAGGAGAAAAACTGTTTTTT.

The chain has TRBV20-1 and TRBJ2-4, with 11 bases identical to TRBD2. The junction had 5 bases not matched to a gene; V was cut back by 3 bases and J by 7 bases. Germline values: CDR1 DFQATT, CDR2 SNEGSKA (reference sequence). This CDR3 has 14 residues. The CDR3 protein is CSASLAGGENIQYF. The CDR3 bases are TGCAGTGCTAGTCTAGCGGGGGGAGAGAACATTCAGTACTTC.

This rearrangement joins TRBV4-1 to TRBJ1-1; D is undetermined. Germline CDR1 and CDR2: MGHRA and YSYEKL. The CDR3 sequence is 14 residues long. Trimming stripped 1 base from V and 4 bases from J, with 10 bases between. The DNA of the CDR3 is TGCGCCAGCAGCCAAGGCAGGATGGGCACTGAAGCTTTCTTT. Protein sequence: CASSQGRMGTEAFF.

This clone has only one observation. The gene calls are TRBV9 and TRBJ2-1, with D possibly being TRBD1 (5 bases). V lost 1 base to trimming and J lost 4 bases, with 21 bases between them. This CDR3 spans 18 amino acids. Germline values: CDR1 SGDLS, CDR2 YYNGEE. CDR3 protein: CASSVRAGITPPYNEQFF. As DNA, the CDR3 is TGTGCCAGCAGCGTACGGGCAGGGATAACGCCGCCTTACAATGAGCAGTTCTTC.

The chain is built from TRBV27 and TRBJ2-5, with 7 bases matching TRBD1. Germline lookup yields CDR1 MNHEY and CDR2 SMNVEV (reference sequence). V was pared by 5 bases and J by 2 bases, with 11 bases of the junction left unmatched. The CDR3 is 16 amino acids. CDR3: CASSALLTGSQETQYF. The CDR3 bases are TGTGCCAGCAGTGCACTCTTGACAGGGTCACAAGAGACCCAGTACTTC.

This clone was seen a single time. V is TRBV12-3 or TRBV12-4 and J is TRBJ1-2; possibly TRBD1 for D (5 bases). The length of the CDR3 is 13 residues. V was shortened by 1 base and J by 7 bases, with 10 bases between the two germline ends. CDR3 amino acids: CASSLGYRGGYTF. The CDR3 DNA reads as TGTGCCAGCAGTTTAGGGTATAGGGGTGGCTACACCTTC.

The genes are TRBV5-1 and TRBJ2-7, with a tentative D call TRBD1 (5 bases). V was clipped by 4 bases and J by 3 bases, with 11 bases between them. Germline-derived CDR1 and CDR2 are SGHRS and YFSETQ. The CDR3 has 13 amino acids. This chain's CDR3 is CASSRMDNYEQYF. CDR3 DNA sequence: TGCGCCAGCAGCCGTATGGACAACTACGAGCAGTACTTC.

J is TRBJ1-5 and V is TRBV18; perhaps TRBD1 as D (5 bases). The CDR3 is 15 amino acids. V lost 2 bases, J lost 6 bases, and 14 bases lay in between. The germline V gene encodes CDR1 KGHSH and CDR2 LQKENI. In DNA, the CDR3 is TGTGCCAGCTCACCAGCTGGGGGGGTCAGTCAGCCCCAGCATTTT. As protein: CASSPAGGVSQPQHF.

This chain uses TRBV10-3 with TRBJ1-2, with a weak D call TRBD1 (6 bases). The CDR3 loop spans 14 amino acids. Germline CDR1 and CDR2: ENHRY and SYGVKD. V lost 0 bases and J lost 6, with 11 bases in between. The CDR3 here is CAISESGGRNGYTF. The CDR3 DNA follows: TGTGCCATCAGTGAGTCAGGGGGTCGAAATGGCTACACCTTC.

The rearrangement joins TRBV5-8 to TRBJ2-5; D may be TRBD2 (6 bases). The CDR3 is 14 residues long. CDR1 SGHTS and CDR2 YDEGEE come from the germline V gene. The ends were cut back, 0 bases at V and 5 bases at J, with 11 bases in the middle. CDR3 region: CASSLGQLAETQYF. The DNA for the CDR3 is TGTGCCAGCAGCTTGGGACAGCTAGCGGAGACCCAGTACTTC. Complete variable domain (other parts from reference TRBV5-8 and TRBJ2-5): EAGVTQSPTHLIKTRGQQATLRCSPISGHTSVYWYQQALGLGLQFLLWYDEGEERNRGNFPPRFSGRQFPNYSSELNVNALELEDSALYLCASSLGQLAETQYFGPGTRLLVL.

This clone was recorded only once. This sample includes further DNA sequences coding for the same CDR3. This chain joins TRBV2 and TRBJ2-7; D is perhaps TRBD1 (5 bases). Trimming took off 4 bases at V and 5 bases at J, with 12 bases between the two ends. The CDR3 extends over 13 amino acids. In germline, CDR1 is SNHLY, CDR2 FYNNEI. The CDR3 nucleotides are TGTGCCAGCAGTGGGCAGGGTCTAAACGAGCAGTACTTC. Translating it yields CASSGQGLNEQYF. The full variable domain, its missing parts supplied by reference TRBV2 and TRBJ2-7, is EPEVTQTPSHQVTQMGQEVILRCVPISNHLYFYWYRQILGQKVEFLVSFYNNEISEKSEIFDDQFSVERPDGSNFTLKIRSTKLEDSAMYFCASSGQGLNEQYFGPGTRLTVT.

The genes are TRBV23-1 and TRBJ2-7; D uncertain. TRBV23-1 is filed as an ORF, its function uncertain. Trimming pared 0 bases from V and 1 base from J, leaving 10 bases between. This CDR3 is built from 15 residues. The CDR3 DNA follows: TGCGCCAGCAGTCAATCGGCAGGTCATTCCTACGAGCAGTACTTC. Translating gives CASSQSAGHSYEQYF.

The chain recombines TRBV5-6 with TRBJ1-2, with 9 bases aligning to TRBD1. The ends lost 0 bases at V and 4 bases at J; junction bases unmatched: 7. Germline CDR1 SGHDT, CDR2 YYEEEE. The CDR3 length is 16 residues. CDR3 nucleotide sequence: TGTGCCAGCAGCTTGGCCTGGACAGGGGCGGGCTATGGCTACACCTTC. Its translation is CASSLAWTGAGYGYTF.